This T cell receptor (beta chain) was recovered during a study of spatial heterogeneity in lung cancer. For the study at large: Beta-chain sequences were consistently detected more often than alpha-chain sequences. Each unique TCR and UMI combination was seen more than ten times on average in raw reads.

Noted time point: sample taken at primary tumor resection. Unsorted samples of tumor, nontumor lung or frozen PBMC had their whole RNA sequenced. Donors were around 70 untreated early-stage non-small cell lung cancer patients. Ten or more counts support this clonotype. A distinct unique molecular identifier was carried by each TCR cDNA molecule. TCRdb ran MiXCR on the 5' RACE reads and lists one entry per CDR3 protein. Here the sample spans roughly 25,000 distinct CDR3 sequences, 9.5% to 15% being singletons. Trimming left V 2 bases short and J 2 bases short, with 12 bases between. The CDR3 contains 15 residues. The germline CDR1 and CDR2 sequences are SGHRS and YFSETQ.

The rearrangement joins TRBV5-1 to TRBJ2-3; possibly TRBD2 for D (6 bases). This sequence was found in a female donor with early-stage non-small cell lung cancer. Sequences were derived from PBMCs, sampled at surgery. DNA of the CDR3: TGCGCCAGCAGCTTCAGACTAGGATTCACAGATACGCAGTATTTT. It yields the protein CASSFRLGFTDTQYF.